A selection of T cell receptor beta chains follows, all from one sample in a study of cytomegalovirus exposure and HLA in healthy donors. Sequencing was performed with immunoSEQ multiplex PCR; in TCRdb, only in-frame clones are kept and a portion is missing. The sample contains hundreds of thousands of clones, around 87% of which appear only once. Sequenced input: PBMCs. These receptors came from a young woman in good health and CMV-seronegative. CDR3s leave out the opening cysteine and the closing phenylalanine or tryptophan.

v_call	j_call	cdr3_length	cdr3_aa
TRBV4-3	TRBJ2-5	13	ASSQDEGYGETQY
TRBV4-1	TRBJ2-7	11	ASSQAILYEQY
TRBV18	TRBJ2-7	12	ASSPGTGDFEQY
TRBV5-1	TRBJ2-7	15	ASSLGTGTGEHYEQY
TRBV7-3	TRBJ2-3	12	ASSAGGPTDTQY
TRBV14	TRBJ1-4	14	ASSQDRRTGVEKLF
TRBV27	TRBJ1-1	14	ASSTWSGPAHTEAF
TRBV9	TRBJ2-1	12	ASSVTSGYNEQF
TRBV14	TRBJ2-5	13	ASSERQGEGETQY
TRBV19	TRBJ2-7	8	ASSGTGIY
TRBV21-1	TRBJ1-5	13	ASSRTDSSNQPQH
TRBV28	TRBJ2-1	10	ASGRASFEQF
TRBV10-2	TRBJ1-2	11	ASSGDSLYGYT
TRBV27	TRBJ2-1	18	ASSLWSLAGGLFSYNEQF
TRBV28	TRBJ1-5	11	AVTTGGYQPQH
TRBV5-1	TRBJ2-3	20	ASSLLYSIPHYGVRTTDTQY
TRBV27	TRBJ2-3	12	ASSDTGGGDTQY
TRBV7-3	TRBJ2-3	10	ASSSGTDTQY
TRBV28	TRBJ2-5	18	ASSFRTSAAGGPNQETQY
TRBV28	TRBJ1-2	12	ASSLGYRTNGYT
TRBV9	TRBJ1-5	13	ASSATGYSNQPQH
TRBV10-3	TRBJ1-1	13	AISEMTGWNTEAF
TRBV5-1	TRBJ2-2	13	ASSSGQRYTGELF
TRBV6-1	TRBJ1-1	12	ASSETGTGTEAF